This T cell receptor beta chain was obtained from a study of T cell responses to AZD1222 COVID-19 vaccine. Some clones are missing from TCRdb's copy, which holds only in-frame ones; the method was immunoSEQ multiplex PCR. The sample lists under 110,000 clones, about 87% occurring once. A note on this clone: Other DNA sequences of this sample code for an identical CDR3.

Timing groups of about 4 and about 12 weeks for second doses were pooled. This specimen was peripheral blood, taken 28 days after the second AZD1222 dose. The clonotype comes from an adult who received the AZD1222 COVID-19 vaccine.

In DNA, the CDR3 is TGTGCCAGCAGCCAAGATTTAAATCAGCCCCAGCATTTT. This codes for CASSQDLNQPQHF. The chain links TRBV3-1 (or the pseudogene TRBV3-2) to TRBJ1-5; no reliable D call. V gave up 0 bases and J gave up 4 bases, with 4 bases separating them. The CDR3 totals 13 residues. Germline CDR1 LGHDT, CDR2 YNNKEL (reference sequence).